The 11 T cell receptor beta chains below come from one sample, sequenced in a study of blood T cell repertoires in COVID-19. This table comes from immunoSEQ multiplex PCR, and its TCRdb copy is limited to in-frame clones, with some not included. Among about 300,000 clones listed, 75% to 90% were seen once. The source material was PBMCs or T cells enriched from blood (not recorded which). Receptors were obtained from a woman aged 50 to 60 who had recovered from COVID-19.

This clone turned up a few times. CDR3 amino acids: CASTRDAGTSGSIYEQYF. As DNA, the CDR3 is TGTGCCAGCACGAGGGACGCCGGGACTAGCGGGAGCATCTACGAGCAGTACTTC. The chain joins TRBV9 to TRBJ2-7, with 14 positions matching TRBD2. From germline, CDR1 is SGDLS and CDR2 YYNGEE. The CDR3 extends over 18 amino acids. The trim removed 6 bases at V and 3 bases at J, leaving 14 bases unmatched.

The chain is built from TRBV6-5 and TRBJ2-1, with 8 bases fitting TRBD2. The CDR3 has 16 residues. Trimming removed 0 bases from V and 4 bases from J; junction bases left unmatched: 5. Germline CDR1 is MNHEY and CDR2 is SVGAGI. The CDR3 nucleotides read TGTGCCAGCAGTTACTCGGCTAGCGGGTTATACAATGAGCAGTTCTTC. This translates into CASSYSASGLYNEQFF.

J is TRBJ1-2 and V is TRBV19; 8 bases map to TRBD1. The germline V gene encodes CDR1 LNHDA and CDR2 SQIVND (reference sequence). V dropped 6 bases and J dropped 2; count of bases not matched to a gene: 14. This CDR3 has 17 amino acids. CDR3 protein: CASSTQGQGPLNYGYTF. DNA for the CDR3: TGTGCCAGTAGCACCCAAGGACAGGGCCCCCTCAACTATGGCTACACCTTC.

The V gene is TRBV9, the J gene TRBJ1-6, with 7 bases lining up with TRBD1. There are 15 residues in the CDR3. The germline V gene encodes CDR1 SGDLS and CDR2 YYNGEE. The V and J ends lost 3 bases and 7 bases, in that order; junction bases with no gene match: 7. As DNA, the CDR3 is TGTGCCAGCAGCGAGACCGGGACAGAGAATTCACCCCTCCACTTT. Amino acids: CASSETGTENSPLHF.

This clone occurred a few times. The V and J genes are TRBV6-5 and TRBJ1-2, with 8 bases lining up with TRBD1. The CDR3 has 13 amino acids. The germline gives CDR1 MNHEY, CDR2 SVGAGI. With V trimmed by 7 bases and J by 4 bases, 5 bases remained unmatched. CDR3 sequence reads: CASIIQGGYGYTF. In DNA, the CDR3 is TGTGCCAGCATTATACAGGGGGGCTATGGCTACACCTTC.

This chain joins TRBV2 and TRBJ1-2; maybe TRBD1 (6 bases). Trimming took 2 bases from V and 4 from J, leaving 14 bases between them. The V gene's germline CDR1 is SNHLY and CDR2 FYNNEI. The CDR3 covers 15 residues. CDR3 DNA: TGTGCCAGCAGTGAAACAAACAGGGCCCTCTATGGCTACACCTTC. Amino acids: CASSETNRALYGYTF. The variable domain in full, completed from reference TRBV2 and TRBJ1-2, reads EPEVTQTPSHQVTQMGQEVILRCVPISNHLYFYWYRQILGQKVEFLVSFYNNEISEKSEIFDDQFSVERPDGSNFTLKIRSTKLEDSAMYFCASSETNRALYGYTFGSGTRLTVV.

This sequence joins TRBV7-7 and TRBJ2-3; D not certain. The germline gives CDR1 SSHAT, CDR2 FNYEAQ (reference sequence). Trimming shortened V by 4 bases and J by 0 bases, and 5 bases separated the two germline ends. The CDR3 runs 13 residues. CDR3 sequence (DNA): TGTGCCAGCAGCTCCTTCAGCACAGATACGCAGTATTTT. Protein product: CASSSFSTDTQYF.

This clone has only one observation. The J gene is TRBJ2-5, the V gene TRBV5-1; D gene unclear. The CDR3 spans 13 residues. Trimming left V 0 bases short and J 5 bases short, with 8 bases between. CDR1 is SGHRS, CDR2 YFSETQ, per germline. The CDR3: CASSLGAEETQYF. CDR3 coding DNA: TGCGCCAGCAGCTTGGGGGCCGAGGAGACCCAGTACTTC.

The chain combines TRBV6-5 with TRBJ1-6, with D perhaps matching TRBD1 (6 bases). The V and J ends lost 3 bases and 7 bases respectively, with 10 bases between them. This CDR3 region has 14 residues. The germline V gene encodes CDR1 MNHEY and CDR2 SVGAGI. CDR3 amino acids: CASSYQGRNSPLHF. In nucleotides, the CDR3 is TGTGCCAGCAGTTATCAGGGGCGGAATTCACCCCTCCACTTT.

The chain couples TRBV5-6 to TRBJ2-3, with TRBD2 matching 13 bases. This CDR3 is built from 16 residues. CDR1 SGHDT and CDR2 YYEEEE come from the germline V gene. With V trimmed by 6 bases and J by 4 bases, 8 bases remained unmatched. In DNA, the CDR3 is TGTGCCAGCAACATCCGACTAGCGGGAGGCGCAGATACGCAGTATTTT. It specifies CASNIRLAGGADTQYF.

The genes are TRBV3-1 (or the pseudogene TRBV3-2) and TRBJ2-1, with a tentative D call TRBD1 (5 bases). CDR1 is LGHDT, CDR2 YNNKEL, per germline (reference sequence). V was pared by 4 bases and J by 1 base, with 17 bases between. The CDR3 is made up of 17 amino acids. This CDR3 reads CASSPSTRSGSYNEQFF. The CDR3 DNA reads TGTGCCAGCAGCCCATCGACAAGATCAGGGTCCTACAATGAGCAGTTCTTC.